This TCR beta chain was identified in a study of T cell responses to AZD1222 COVID-19 vaccine. Broader study findings: Seropositive status at baseline applied to only 5 or 6 AZD1222 recipients. Spike was spanned by vaccine-associated CD4 TCRs, which were dominant at 160-218 and 743-854.

Per the germline V gene, CDR1 is SGDLS and CDR2 is YYNGEE. The V end was cut by 4 bases, the J end by 2 bases, with 10 bases between. This CDR3 has 14 residues. Libraries were prepared by immunoSEQ multiplex PCR; TCRdb keeps only in-frame clonotypes and omits some of them. The profile shows about 120,000 clones, 75% to 90% of them singletons. Turning to this clone: Its antigen is as yet unknown.

The receptor was derived from an adult in good health. The chain is built from TRBV9 and TRBJ2-1, with D possibly being TRBD2 (5 bases). Here the sequenced sample was peripheral blood, taken on day 0 of AZD1222 vaccination. This CDR3 reads CASSPPGAYNEQFF. The CDR3 DNA is TGTGCCAGCAGCCCCCCCGGGGCCTACAATGAGCAGTTCTTC.